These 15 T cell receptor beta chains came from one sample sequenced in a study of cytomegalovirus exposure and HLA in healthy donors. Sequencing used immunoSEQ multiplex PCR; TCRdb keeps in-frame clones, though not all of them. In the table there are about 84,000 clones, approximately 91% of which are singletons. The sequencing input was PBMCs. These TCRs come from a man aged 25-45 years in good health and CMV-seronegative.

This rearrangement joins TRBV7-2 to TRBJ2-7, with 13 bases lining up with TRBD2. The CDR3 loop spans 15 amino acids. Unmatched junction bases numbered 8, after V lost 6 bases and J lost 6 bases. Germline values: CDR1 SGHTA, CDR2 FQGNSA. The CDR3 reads CASRLAGGSRVEQYF. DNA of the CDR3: TGTGCCAGCAGACTAGCGGGGGGGTCTCGGGTCGAGCAGTACTTC.

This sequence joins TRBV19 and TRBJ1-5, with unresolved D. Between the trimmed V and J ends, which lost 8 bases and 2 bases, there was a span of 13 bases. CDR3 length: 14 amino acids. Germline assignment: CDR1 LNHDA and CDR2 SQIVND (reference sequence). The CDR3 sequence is CASGVGGGNQPQHF. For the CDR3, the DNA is TGTGCCAGTGGAGTTGGCGGAGGCAATCAGCCCCAGCATTTT.

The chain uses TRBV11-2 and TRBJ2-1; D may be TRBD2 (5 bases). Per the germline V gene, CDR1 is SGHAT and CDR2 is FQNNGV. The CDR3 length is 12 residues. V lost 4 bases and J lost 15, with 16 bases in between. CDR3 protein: CASSSGIIGTFF. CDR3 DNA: TGTGCCAGCAGCTCCGGGATAATCGGAACGTTCTTC. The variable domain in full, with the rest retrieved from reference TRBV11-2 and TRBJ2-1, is EAGVAQSPRYKIIEKRQSVAFWCNPISGHATLYWYQQILGQGPKLLIQFQNNGVVDDSQLPKDRFSAERLKGVDSTLKIQPAKLEDSAVYLCASSSGIIGTFFGPGTRLTVL.

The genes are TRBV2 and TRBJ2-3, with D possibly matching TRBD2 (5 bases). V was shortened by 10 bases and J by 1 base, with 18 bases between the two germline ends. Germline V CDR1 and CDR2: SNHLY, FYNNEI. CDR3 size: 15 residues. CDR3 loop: CATSEEDLGTDTQYF. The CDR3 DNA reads TGTGCCACCTCAGAGGAGGATCTAGGCACAGATACGCAGTATTTT.

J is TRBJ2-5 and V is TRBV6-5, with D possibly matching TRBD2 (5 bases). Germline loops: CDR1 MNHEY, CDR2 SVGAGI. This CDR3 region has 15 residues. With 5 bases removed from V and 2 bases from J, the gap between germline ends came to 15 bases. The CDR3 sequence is CASSTNQPGQETQYF. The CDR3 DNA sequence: TGTGCCAGCAGTACCAACCAACCGGGACAAGAGACCCAGTACTTC.

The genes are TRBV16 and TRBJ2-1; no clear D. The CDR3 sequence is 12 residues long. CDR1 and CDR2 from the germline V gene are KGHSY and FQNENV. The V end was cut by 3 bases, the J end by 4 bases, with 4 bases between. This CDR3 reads CASSHSYNEQFF. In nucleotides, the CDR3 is TGTGCCAGCAGCCACAGTTACAATGAGCAGTTCTTC.

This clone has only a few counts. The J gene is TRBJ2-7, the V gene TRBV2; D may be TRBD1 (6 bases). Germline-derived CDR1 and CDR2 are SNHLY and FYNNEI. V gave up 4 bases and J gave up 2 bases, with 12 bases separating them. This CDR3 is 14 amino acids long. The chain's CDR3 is CASSGTAHPYEQYF. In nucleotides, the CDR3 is TGTGCCAGCAGTGGGACAGCGCATCCCTACGAGCAGTACTTC.

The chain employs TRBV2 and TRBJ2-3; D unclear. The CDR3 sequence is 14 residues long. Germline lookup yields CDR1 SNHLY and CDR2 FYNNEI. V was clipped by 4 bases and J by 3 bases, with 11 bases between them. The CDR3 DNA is TGTGCCAGCAGTGTACGGCGGAAGACAGATACGCAGTATTTT. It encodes CASSVRRKTDTQYF.

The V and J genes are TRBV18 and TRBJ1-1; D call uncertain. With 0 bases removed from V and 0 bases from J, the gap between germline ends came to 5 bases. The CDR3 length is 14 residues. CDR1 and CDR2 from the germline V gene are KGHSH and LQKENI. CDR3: CASSPPRVNTEAFF. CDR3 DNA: TGTGCCAGCTCACCACCCCGGGTGAACACTGAAGCTTTCTTT.

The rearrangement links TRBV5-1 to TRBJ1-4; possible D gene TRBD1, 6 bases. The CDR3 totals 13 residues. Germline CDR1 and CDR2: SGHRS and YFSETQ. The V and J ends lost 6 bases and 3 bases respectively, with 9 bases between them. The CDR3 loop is CASTQGSNEKLFF. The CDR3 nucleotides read TGCGCCAGCACCCAGGGGTCTAATGAAAAACTGTTTTTT.

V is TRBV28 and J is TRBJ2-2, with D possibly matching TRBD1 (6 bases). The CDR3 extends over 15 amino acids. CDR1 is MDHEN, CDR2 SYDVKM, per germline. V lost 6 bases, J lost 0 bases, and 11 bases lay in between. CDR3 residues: CASSPQGANTGELFF. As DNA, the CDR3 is TGTGCCAGCAGCCCACAGGGCGCGAACACCGGGGAGCTGTTTTTT. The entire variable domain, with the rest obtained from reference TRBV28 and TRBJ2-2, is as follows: DVKVTQSSRYLVKRTGEKVFLECVQDMDHENMFWYRQDPGLGLRLIYFSYDVKMKEKGDIPEGYSVSREKKERFSLILESASTNQTSMYLCASSPQGANTGELFFGEGSRLTVL.

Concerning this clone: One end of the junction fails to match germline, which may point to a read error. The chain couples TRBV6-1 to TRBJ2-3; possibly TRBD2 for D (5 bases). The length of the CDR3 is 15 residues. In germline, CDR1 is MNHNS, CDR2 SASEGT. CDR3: CASSASHSSTDTQYF. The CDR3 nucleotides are TGTGCCAGCAGTGCCAGCCATTCTAGCACAGATACACAGTATTTT.

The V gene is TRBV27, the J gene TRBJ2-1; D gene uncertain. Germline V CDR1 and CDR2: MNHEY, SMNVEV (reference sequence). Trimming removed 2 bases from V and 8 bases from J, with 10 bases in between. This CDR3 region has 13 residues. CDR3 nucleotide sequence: TGTGCCAGCAGTTTACGGCAGGATTATGAGCAGTTCTTC. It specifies CASSLRQDYEQFF.

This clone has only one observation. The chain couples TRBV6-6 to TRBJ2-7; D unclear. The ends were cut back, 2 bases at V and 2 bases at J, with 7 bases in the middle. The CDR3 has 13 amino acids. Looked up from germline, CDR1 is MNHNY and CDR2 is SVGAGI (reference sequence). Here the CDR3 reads CASSYEVAYEQYF. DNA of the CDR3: TGTGCCAGCAGTTACGAGGTTGCCTACGAGCAGTACTTC.

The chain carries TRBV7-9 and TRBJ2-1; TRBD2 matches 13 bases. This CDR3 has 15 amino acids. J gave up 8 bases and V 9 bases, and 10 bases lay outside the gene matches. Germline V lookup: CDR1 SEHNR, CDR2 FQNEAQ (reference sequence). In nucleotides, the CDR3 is TGTGCCAGTACTTGGACTAGCGGGAGAGGCGATGAGCAGTTCTTC. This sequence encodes CASTWTSGRGDEQFF.